This T cell receptor (beta chain) comes out of a study of T cells in Graves' hyperthyroidism and ophthalmopathy (dated by TCRdb to the late 2010s). For context, the study as a whole: Peripheral blood was sampled at the time of initial diagnosis, prior to any treatment. TCR V-J signatures able to tell the groups apart were searched for in a discovery cohort of about a hundred patients, of whom 43 had Graves' ophthalmopathy and around 57 had stable Graves' hyperthyroidism. Prospective prediction of ophthalmopathy was tested in an independent validation cohort of 18 to 20 hyperthyroidism patients and some 17 patients who later progressed to ophthalmopathy. The 90 to 100 discovery patients were randomly split 7:3 into training and test sets. In six Graves' hyperthyroidism patients, the study also compared T-cell repertoires from thyroid tissue with T-cell repertoires from blood. After sampling, hyperthyroidism patients received methimazole starting at 30 mg daily, and ophthalmopathy patients received high-dose intravenous methylprednisolone. TCR Vbeta CDR3 sequencing of 120 to 150 peripheral blood samples (43 ophthalmopathy, about 75 hyperthyroidism and 17 progressor patients) is reported in the paper.

The germline V gene yields MNHNS for CDR1 and SASEGT for CDR2. After removal of 7 bases from V and 6 bases from J, the junction retains 16 bases not matched to a gene. The CDR3 runs 16 amino acids, cysteine and phenylalanine included. Of all the DNA, just the CDR3 is kept, 48 bases in frame from base 1. Ophthalmopathy patients had moderately to severely active disease, Clinical Activity Score of at least 3, NOSPECS grade of at least 4, and duration under 3 months. Any patient with an uncontrolled infection, another autoimmune disease, pregnancy or lactation was excluded. Clinical symptoms, serum thyroxine and TRAb, thyroid ultrasound, and orbital computed tomography formed the basis for the diagnoses. PBMCs were isolated from about 9.1 ml of fresh peripheral blood by Ficoll-Paque density gradient centrifugation. Total RNA was extracted with Trizol reagent, and quality was checked on an Agilent 2100 Bioanalyzer.

The full study reports these points: In cross-validation, a model built on a 13 V-J signature told ophthalmopathy apart from stable hyperthyroidism with roughly 87% sensitivity and around 84% specificity, and in testing the same model reached 80%/75%. Sample size was not statistically predetermined, and investigators were not blinded to group allocation. Most expanded thyroid clonotypes (frequency above 0.001) were also detected in blood, a finding suggesting that blood repertoires may reflect thyroid immune responses. In validation, the model predicted progression to ophthalmopathy with 65% to 71% sensitivity and less than 80% specificity, a median of approximately 6.5 months before onset.

This clonotype occurred a few times. Its antigen is unknown. No much larger clonotype is one base removed from it; base qualities were not supplied. The TCR beta CDR3 regions were amplified from the RNA transcripts. The TCR CDR3 was subjected to a first round of RT-PCR using the HTBI primer set and the Qiagen OneStep RT-PCR kit. The libraries were constructed in a second round of multiplex PCR and then size-selected and purified. Paired-end sequencing of the libraries was performed with 100 bp reads on an Illumina HiSeq2000. The original pipeline was this. Raw data were processed with SOAPnuke, discarding reads with adapters, uncalled bases, mean Phred below 15, or no exact constant-primer or identifier match. COPE v1.2.5 was used to merge the high-quality paired reads, and each unique nucleotide sequence was defined as a clonotype. MiTCR v1.1 was used to align the clonotypes against IMGT TRBV, TRBD and TRBJ reference segments. The analysis included only V-J combinations with a frequency above 0.0001, which together covered around 99% of the repertoires. The TCS score was defined as F50 (clonal expansion) divided by E x V (chaos), with BLOSUM62-based TCRdist calculated between CDR3 peptides within each V-J. Welch's t-statistics and random forest reduced approximately 520 V-J features to 13, which were used in a naive Bayes classifier (R e1071). TCRdb redid the processing of the public reads, applying fastp at Q25 and MiXCR, and retained in-frame beta chains. CDR3 protein sequences are deduplicated, and each keeps its most common genes and DNA. These V and J calls originate from TCRdb's pipeline instead of the authors' own analysis. The sample has hundreds of thousands of distinct CDR3 sequences on record, around 20% of them singletons. In total, the top ten clones hold roughly 30% of the sample.

This clonotype was obtained from a man in his thirties or forties with Graves' ophthalmopathy. The chain uses TRBV6-1 and TRBJ2-7; TRBD2 agrees with 9 junctional bases. The sequenced sample was blood. Here is the DNA: TGTGCCAGCAAGGGGCGAGCGGCGGGAGGGCTTCGCGAGCAGTACTTC. The translation is CASKGRAAGGLREQYF.